Below, 28 T cell receptor beta chains from the same sample are listed, as sequenced in a study of blood T cell repertoires in COVID-19. The data were produced by immunoSEQ multiplex PCR, yet TCRdb's version contains in-frame clones alone and is incomplete. This sample yields roughly 260,000 clones, of which around 87% are seen a single time; 2% to 2.5% belongs to the top ten. What was sequenced was peripheral blood. These TCRs come from a woman aged 45-60 years with acute or convalescent COVID-19.

The chain recombines TRBV9 with TRBJ2-1; D perhaps matches TRBD2 (5 bases). Trimming left V 0 bases short and J 0 bases short, with 7 bases between. Germline V gene sequence: CDR1 SGDLS, CDR2 YYNGEE. The CDR3 spans 15 residues. For the CDR3, the DNA is TGTGCCAGCAGCGTAGACAGCGGCTCCTACAATGAGCAGTTCTTC. The encoded protein is CASSVDSGSYNEQFF.

The gene calls are TRBV20-1 and TRBJ1-5, with a weak D call TRBD1 (5 bases). Germline loops: CDR1 DFQATT, CDR2 SNEGSKA (reference sequence). The CDR3 length is 14 residues. V lost 3 bases, J lost 2 bases, and 11 bases lay in between. As DNA, the CDR3 is TGCAGTGCTAGTGCTCCGGGGGGCAATCAGCCCCAGCATTTT. This sequence encodes CSASAPGGNQPQHF.

Only a few counts were recorded for this clone. The V and J genes are TRBV5-5 and TRBJ2-5, with D unclear. The V gene lost 6 bases and the J gene lost 0 bases, with 15 bases spanning the gap. The CDR3 runs to 15 residues. Germline assignment: CDR1 SGHKS and CDR2 YYEKEE (reference sequence). This CDR3 is CASTSFTSNQETQYF. The CDR3 DNA is TGTGCCAGCACCTCATTTACCTCTAACCAAGAGACCCAGTACTTC.

J is TRBJ1-5 and V is TRBV7-8; TRBD1 aligns across 11 bases. Germline V CDR1 and CDR2: SGHVS, FQNEAQ. The CDR3 is made up of 17 amino acids. The junction had 9 bases not matched to a gene; V was cut back by 5 bases and J by 3 bases. CDR3 sequence reads: CASSPGTGGMNNQPQHF. The CDR3 DNA follows: TGTGCCAGCAGCCCGGGGACAGGGGGGATGAACAATCAGCCCCAGCATTTT.

The J gene is TRBJ2-1, the V gene TRBV27; 8 positions match TRBD1. Germline CDR1 and CDR2: MNHEY and SMNVEV (reference sequence). The CDR3 runs to 14 residues. Unmatched junction bases numbered 15, after V lost 6 bases and J lost 14 bases. The DNA for the CDR3 is TGTGCCAGCAGAAATCCAGGGGGCGCCGGGGTCGAGTTCTTC. Translated: CASRNPGGAGVEFF.

The chain recombines TRBV21-1 with TRBJ2-1; TRBD2 is the table's D call, not checked against the DNA. TRBV21-1 is deemed a pseudogene. This CDR3 contains 21 residues. The CDR3 nucleotides are TGTGCCAGCAGCAAATTGGCCGGGGGTACCACCCCTTATAGCTCCTACAATGAGCAGTTCTTC. Residues: CASSKLAGGTTPYSSYNEQFF.

The rearrangement links TRBV3-1 (or the pseudogene TRBV3-2) to TRBJ2-7; TRBD2 might be the D (5 bases). Germline CDR1 reads LGHDT; CDR2 reads YNNKEL (reference sequence). The ends were cut back, 4 bases at V and 5 bases at J, with 18 bases in the middle. The CDR3 spans 15 residues. The CDR3 reads CASSLTWGDIHEQYF. The CDR3 DNA reads TGTGCCAGCAGCCTAACGTGGGGAGATATCCACGAGCAGTACTTC.

This chain connects TRBV6-5 to TRBJ2-3, with 9 bases identical to TRBD2. CDR1 is MNHEY, CDR2 SVGAGI, per germline. This CDR3 is 14 amino acids long. The junction had 10 bases not matched to a gene; V was cut back by 11 bases and J by 4 bases. CDR3 sequence (DNA): TGTGCCGCCAAGACGACTAGCGGATCAGATACGCAGTATTTT. Protein product: CAAKTTSGSDTQYF.

CDR3 coding DNA: TGCGCCAGCAGCTTGGCGACAGGGGGAGGCTATGGCTACACCTTC. Its translation is CASSLATGGGYGYTF. The chain joins TRBV5-1 to TRBJ1-2, with 9 bases identical to TRBD1. CDR1 is SGHRS, CDR2 YFSETQ, per germline. The CDR3 totals 15 residues. Trimming took 0 bases from V and 4 from J; bases not matched to a gene: 4.

This chain links TRBV24-1 with TRBJ2-7; a possible D gene is TRBD1 (5 bases). The V gene's germline CDR1 is KGHDR and CDR2 SFDVKD. This CDR3 has 13 amino acids. Deletions cut 0 bases from V and 4 bases from J, with 6 bases between. CDR3 residues: CATSDLRGYEQYF. DNA for the CDR3: TGTGCCACCAGTGATTTGAGGGGTTACGAGCAGTACTTC.

V gene TRBV3-1 (or the pseudogene TRBV3-2) combines with J gene TRBJ1-4, with 8 bases fitting TRBD1. V lost 3 bases to trimming and J lost 4 bases; unmatched junction nucleotides: 4. The CDR3 is made up of 15 amino acids. Germline V gene lookup returns CDR1 LGHDT and CDR2 YNNKEL (reference sequence). CDR3 sequence: CASSHDRGINEKLFF. DNA for the CDR3: TGTGCCAGCAGCCACGACAGGGGAATTAATGAAAAACTGTTTTTT.

The chain links TRBV5-8 to TRBJ1-2; TRBD1 matches 7 bases. CDR1 is SGHTS, CDR2 YDEGEE, per germline. This CDR3 region has 16 residues. After removal of 0 bases from V and 5 bases from J, the junction contained 10 bases not matched to a gene. The CDR3 region is CASSLGWVGQAYGYTF. CDR3 in DNA: TGTGCCAGCAGCTTGGGCTGGGTCGGACAGGCTTATGGCTACACCTTC.

The chain recombines TRBV28 with TRBJ2-7; TRBD1 aligns across 12 bases. V lost 6 bases to trimming and J lost 9 bases; unmatched junction nucleotides: 12. CDR3 length: 15 amino acids. The germline V gene has CDR1 MDHEN and CDR2 SYDVKM. The CDR3 DNA reads as TGTGCCAGCAGGGCTACCGGGACAGGGGGCCTCTGGCAGTACTTC. Its translation: CASRATGTGGLWQYF.

This rearrangement joins TRBV5-1 to TRBJ1-4; D unresolved. Germline V gene lookup returns CDR1 SGHRS and CDR2 YFSETQ. V was clipped by 0 bases and J by 0 bases, with 9 bases between them. The CDR3 is 16 amino acids. The CDR3 DNA reads TGCGCCAGCAGCTTGGGGCCAGTGGCAACTAATGAAAAACTGTTTTTT. Translation: CASSLGPVATNEKLFF.

J is TRBJ1-1 and V is TRBV6-1; D might be TRBD1 (5 bases). Germline CDR1 MNHNS, CDR2 SASEGT. V was cut by 2 bases and J by 8 bases, with 6 bases left in between. There are 11 residues in the CDR3. The CDR3 coding sequence is TGTGCCAGCAGTGAAAGGACAGAAGCTTTCTTT. It yields the protein CASSERTEAFF.

V usage is TRBV27 and J usage is TRBJ1-1; tentatively, D is TRBD1 (5 bases). V lost 4 bases and J 1 base, leaving 13 bases between the germline ends. The CDR3 spans 15 residues. CDR1 and CDR2 from the germline V gene are MNHEY and SMNVEV (reference sequence). The CDR3: CASSSRVRGNTEAFF. The CDR3, as DNA: TGTGCCAGCAGTTCCAGGGTAAGGGGGAACACTGAAGCTTTCTTT.

The V gene is TRBV27, the J gene TRBJ2-7; D perhaps matches TRBD1 (5 bases). The CDR3 runs 15 residues. CDR1 is MNHEY, CDR2 SMNVEV, per germline (reference sequence). The V end lost 6 bases, the J end lost 0 bases, and 15 bases lay between the germline ends. As DNA, the CDR3 is TGTGCCAGCAGCCTGACAGCATTATACTCCTACGAGCAGTACTTC. It is translated as CASSLTALYSYEQYF.

This chain connects TRBV28 to TRBJ2-2; D gene uncertain. Germline V gives CDR1 MDHEN, CDR2 SYDVKM. V was clipped by 10 bases and J by 1 base, with 10 bases between them. The CDR3 length is 13 residues. Here the CDR3 reads CATPAQNTGELFF. The CDR3 bases are TGTGCCACCCCCGCACAGAACACCGGGGAGCTGTTTTTT.

A few counts support this clone. The chain has TRBV18 and TRBJ2-7; maybe TRBD2 (6 bases). Deletions cut 3 bases from V and 4 bases from J, with 10 bases between. The germline V gene encodes CDR1 KGHSH and CDR2 LQKENI. The length of the CDR3 is 13 residues. The CDR3 nucleotides read TGTGCCAGCTCACCGACGGGGGAGTACGAGCAGTACTTC. Translation gives CASSPTGEYEQYF.

This chain connects TRBV15 to TRBJ1-1, with D tentatively TRBD1 (5 bases). CDR3 length: 13 residues. Looked up from germline, CDR1 is LNHNV and CDR2 is YYDKDF (reference sequence). Trimming left V 0 bases short and J 11 bases short, with 13 bases between. CDR3 DNA: TGTGCCACCAGCAGAGATATGGGGGGTGATGCTTTCTTT. Residues: CATSRDMGGDAFF.

A few counts support this clone. The J gene is TRBJ1-4, the V gene TRBV5-1; D may be TRBD1 (6 bases). V was pared by 0 bases and J by 0 bases, with 6 bases between. The CDR3 contains 15 residues. Germline-derived CDR1 and CDR2 are SGHRS and YFSETQ. The CDR3, as DNA: TGCGCCAGCAGCTTGGGACAGGCAACTAATGAAAAACTGTTTTTT. This translates into CASSLGQATNEKLFF.

This sequence joins TRBV5-6 and TRBJ2-7, with unresolved D. Germline CDR1 and CDR2: SGHDT and YYEEEE. The ends were cut back, 1 base at V and 7 bases at J, with 6 bases in the middle. This CDR3 has 11 residues. CDR3 residues: CASSLRREQYF. Here the CDR3 DNA reads TGTGCCAGCAGCTTGAGGCGGGAGCAGTACTTC.

The gene calls are TRBV25-1 and TRBJ1-4; TRBD1 might be the D (5 bases). The V end was cut by 5 bases, the J end by 8 bases, with 21 bases between. The CDR3 extends over 16 amino acids. Germline V gene lookup returns CDR1 MGHDK and CDR2 SYGVNS. The CDR3 nucleotides read TGTGCCAGCAGTAACCCACAAACCGACAGTCTGGAAAAACTGTTTTTT. Translation gives CASSNPQTDSLEKLFF.

CDR3 amino acids: CAADSYNSPLHF. The CDR3 nucleotides read TGTGCCGCAGACAGCTATAATTCACCCCTCCACTTT. The gene calls are TRBV7-9 and TRBJ1-6, with D perhaps matching TRBD1 (5 bases). This CDR3 comprises 12 residues. V lost 11 bases and J lost 3, with 8 bases in between. The germline CDR1 and CDR2 sequences are SEHNR and FQNEAQ (reference sequence). The full variable domain, its missing parts supplied by reference TRBV7-9 and TRBJ1-6, is DTGVSQNPRHKITKRGQNVTFRCDPISEHNRLYWYRQTLGQGPEFLTYFQNEAQLEKSRLLSDRFSAERPKGSFSTLEIQRTEQGDSAMYLCAADSYNSPLHFGNGTRLTVT.

The chain carries TRBV28 and TRBJ2-5; tentative D call: TRBD1 (5 bases). CDR3 length equals 15 residues. Germline V lookup: CDR1 MDHEN, CDR2 SYDVKM. The V and J ends lost 2 bases and 2 bases respectively, with 12 bases between them. CDR3 protein: CASSLNSAGQETQYF. In DNA, the CDR3 is TGTGCCAGCAGTTTAAATTCGGCAGGGCAAGAGACCCAGTACTTC.

The chain carries TRBV29-1 and TRBJ2-7; 9 bases agree with TRBD2. J was trimmed by 0 bases and V by 6 bases; bases with no gene match: 6. The CDR3 loop spans 14 amino acids. Germline V gene data show CDR1 as SQVTM and CDR2 as ANQGSEA. CDR3 protein: CSVTRLADSYEQYF. DNA of the CDR3: TGCAGCGTAACCAGACTAGCGGACTCCTACGAGCAGTACTTC.

This chain joins TRBV13 and TRBJ2-7; 7 nucleotides line up with TRBD1. Per the germline V gene, CDR1 is PRHDT and CDR2 is FYEKMQ (reference sequence). The trim removed 3 bases at V and 4 bases at J, leaving 9 bases unmatched. The CDR3 contains 15 residues. The CDR3 is CASSFPQGSRYEQYF. The CDR3 DNA reads TGTGCCAGCAGCTTCCCACAGGGGAGTAGGTACGAGCAGTACTTC.

This chain joins TRBV2 and TRBJ2-1; the match to TRBD2 covers 8 bases. Unmatched junction bases numbered 5, after V lost 4 bases and J lost 6 bases. Germline lookup yields CDR1 SNHLY and CDR2 FYNNEI. The CDR3 has 14 amino acids. This CDR3 reads CASSGGLAGNEQFF. In DNA form, the CDR3 reads TGTGCCAGCAGTGGAGGACTAGCAGGCAATGAGCAGTTCTTC.